These 30 T cell receptor beta chains were sequenced from one sample in a study of T cell responses to AZD1222 COVID-19 vaccine. Repertoires were generated with immunoSEQ multiplex PCR, while TCRdb's copy carries only in-frame clones and drops some. Of tens of thousands of clones listed, roughly 88% are singletons. Material: peripheral blood, obtained 28 days after the second AZD1222 dose. These receptors all stem from an adult who received the AZD1222 COVID-19 vaccine.

CDR3 amino acids: CASSPPRAGNEKLFF. CDR3 nucleotide sequence: TGTGCCAGCTCACCACCGAGGGCCGGGAATGAAAAACTGTTTTTT. The gene calls are TRBV18 and TRBJ1-4, with D uncertain. Trimming stripped 0 bases from V and 5 bases from J, with 10 bases between. There are 15 residues in the CDR3. The germline CDR1 and CDR2 sequences are KGHSH and LQKENI.

The chain recombines TRBV24-1 with TRBJ2-5; tentatively, D is TRBD2 (6 bases). V was trimmed by 4 bases and J by 3 bases, leaving 11 bases between them. Germline-derived CDR1 and CDR2 are KGHDR and SFDVKD. The CDR3 has 14 amino acids. The CDR3 here is CATSDPGLKETQYF. In DNA form, the CDR3 reads TGTGCCACCAGTGACCCCGGACTAAAAGAGACCCAGTACTTC.

This chain uses TRBV2 with TRBJ1-2, with no clear D. CDR3 size: 13 residues. Germline assignment: CDR1 SNHLY and CDR2 FYNNEI. Trimming took off 4 bases at V and 4 bases at J, with 10 bases between the two ends. The CDR3 coding sequence is TGTGCCAGCAGTGCAGCAGGAGTCTATGGCTACACCTTC. It encodes CASSAAGVYGYTF.

The gene calls are TRBV24-1 and TRBJ2-7; maybe TRBD1 (6 bases). Trimming shortened V by 8 bases and J by 6 bases, and 7 bases separated the two germline ends. Germline-derived CDR1 and CDR2 are KGHDR and SFDVKD. The CDR3 is 10 amino acids. In nucleotides, the CDR3 is TGTGCCACCATCAGGGGCGAGCAGTACTTC. Its protein product is CATIRGEQYF.

This chain uses TRBV28 with TRBJ1-3; D might be TRBD1 (5 bases). CDR1 MDHEN and CDR2 SYDVKM come from the germline V gene. The V and J ends lost 7 bases and 0 bases respectively, with 10 bases between them. This CDR3 contains 14 residues. CDR3 region: CASNTGDSGNTIYF. CDR3 bases: TGTGCCAGCAACACGGGGGACTCTGGAAACACCATATATTTT.

This sequence joins TRBV5-4 and TRBJ2-7; possibly TRBD1 or TRBD2 for D (5 bases each). The V end was cut by 4 bases, the J end by 5 bases, with 10 bases between. This CDR3 has 12 residues. Germline V gene sequence: CDR1 SGHNT, CDR2 YYREEE (reference sequence). The CDR3 is CASSPGTHEQYF. In nucleotides, the CDR3 is TGTGCCAGCAGCCCCGGGACCCACGAGCAGTACTTC.

This chain connects TRBV5-4 to TRBJ1-4; D is unresolved. Trimming left V 4 bases short and J 8 bases short, with 18 bases between. Germline V gene sequence: CDR1 SGHNT, CDR2 YYREEE (reference sequence). The CDR3 is 15 amino acids. The CDR3: CASSPDRASKEKLFF. Written as DNA, the CDR3 is TGTGCCAGCAGCCCAGACCGGGCTAGCAAGGAAAAACTGTTTTTT.

Written as DNA, the CDR3 is TGTGCCAGCACCCCAAGACAGGGGGCGGACACCGGGGAGCTGTTTTTT. Translation: CASTPRQGADTGELFF. The rearrangement joins TRBV28 to TRBJ2-2; 10 positions agree with TRBD1. The germline V gene encodes CDR1 MDHEN and CDR2 SYDVKM. CDR3 size: 16 residues. The V and J ends lost 7 bases and 3 bases, in that order; junction bases with no gene match: 8.

J is TRBJ1-2 and V is TRBV7-8; possibly TRBD1 for D (5 bases). This CDR3 is built from 13 residues. V was clipped by 10 bases and J by 6 bases, with 18 bases between them. Per the germline V gene, CDR1 is SGHVS and CDR2 is FQNEAQ. The CDR3 region has the DNA TGTGCCATAAGGGCCAGGGTGGCGGATGGCTACACCTTC. Translated, it gives CAIRARVADGYTF.

The chain employs TRBV7-2 and TRBJ2-5, with TRBD2 matching 8 bases. The CDR3 is 15 amino acids. Germline values: CDR1 SGHTA, CDR2 FQGNSA. J was trimmed by 3 bases and V by 3 bases; bases with no gene match: 6. In nucleotides, the CDR3 is TGTGCCAGCAGCTTTAACGGGGGGGCCAAAGAGACCCAGTACTTC. It encodes CASSFNGGAKETQYF.

This chain links TRBV14 with TRBJ1-2, with unresolved D. The V gene lost 0 bases and the J gene lost 2 bases, with 7 bases spanning the gap. CDR1 SGHDN and CDR2 FVKESK come from the germline V gene. The CDR3 is 14 residues long. The CDR3 region has the DNA TGTGCCAGCAGCCAAGATAGAGGCAACTATGGCTACACCTTC. It codes for CASSQDRGNYGYTF.

The rearrangement links TRBV3-1 (or the pseudogene TRBV3-2) to TRBJ2-1; 10 bases are shared with TRBD2. The CDR3 spans 16 residues. V was pared by 4 bases and J by 4 bases, with 7 bases of the junction left unmatched. Germline loops: CDR1 LGHDT, CDR2 YNNKEL (reference sequence). The CDR3 bases are TGTGCCAGCAGCCGACTTAGCGGGGGGCTTTACAATGAGCAGTTCTTC. Translated: CASSRLSGGLYNEQFF.

The CDR3 sequence is CASSESQDFNTEAFF. The DNA for the CDR3 is TGTGCCAGCAGCGAGTCACAGGACTTCAACACTGAAGCTTTCTTT. This chain joins TRBV11-2 and TRBJ1-1, with a possible D match to TRBD1 (5 bases). The V gene lost 5 bases and the J gene lost 2 bases, with 15 bases spanning the gap. Germline V gives CDR1 SGHAT, CDR2 FQNNGV. This CDR3 contains 15 residues.

This clone is a singleton in its sample. CDR3: CASSLTLTGELFF. Written as DNA, the CDR3 is TGTGCCAGCAGTTTGACACTAACCGGGGAGCTGTTTTTT. The J gene is TRBJ2-2, the V gene TRBV27; no clear D. Germline-derived CDR1 and CDR2 are MNHEY and SMNVEV (reference sequence). Trimming cost V 3 bases and J 5 bases, with 7 bases left between them. The CDR3 runs to 13 residues.

The chain has TRBV11-2 and TRBJ1-5; TRBD1 matches at 8 bases. V lost 4 bases to trimming and J lost 3 bases; unmatched junction nucleotides: 2. This CDR3 spans 14 amino acids. Germline CDR1 is SGHAT and CDR2 is FQNNGV. CDR3 bases: TGTGCCAGCAGCTGGACAGGGAACAATCAGCCCCAGCATTTT. It is translated as CASSWTGNNQPQHF.

This sequence joins TRBV24-1 and TRBJ1-4, with a possible D match to TRBD1 (5 bases). Germline CDR1 and CDR2: KGHDR and SFDVKD. The ends were cut back, 4 bases at V and 10 bases at J, with 12 bases in the middle. The CDR3 runs to 13 residues. The CDR3 coding sequence is TGTGCCACCAGTGACCCAGCCGGGGGAAAACTGTTTTTT. This encodes CATSDPAGGKLFF.

The chain is built from TRBV9 and TRBJ2-1; TRBD1 agrees at 10 bases. This CDR3 spans 15 amino acids. V shed 3 bases, J shed 6 bases, and the junction held 6 bases outside the gene matches. Germline lookup yields CDR1 SGDLS and CDR2 YYNGEE. The CDR3 DNA is TGTGCCAGCAGCGCGGGACAGGGGTTCGGCAATGAGCAGTTCTTC. Amino acid sequence: CASSAGQGFGNEQFF. Together with reference TRBV9 and TRBJ2-1, the CDR3 gives the full variable domain: DSGVTQTPKHLITATGQRVTLRCSPRSGDLSVYWYQQSLDQGLQFLIQYYNGEERAKGNILERFSAQQFPDLHSELNLSSLELGDSALYFCASSAGQGFGNEQFFGPGTRLTVL.

V gene TRBV19 combines with J gene TRBJ1-1, with 9 bases lining up with TRBD1. The CDR3 loop spans 16 amino acids. CDR1 is LNHDA and CDR2 is SQIVND in the germline V gene (reference sequence). The V gene end was trimmed by 5 bases and the J gene end by 6 bases; junction bases not matched to a gene: 13. The CDR3 region is CASSLSHPTGGSEAFF. For the CDR3, the DNA is TGTGCCAGTAGTCTAAGTCACCCGACAGGGGGGTCTGAAGCTTTCTTT.

The genes are TRBV7-2 and TRBJ1-5; D unclear. The germline V and J ends were trimmed by 1 base and 4 bases, with 11 bases remaining between them. The CDR3 is made up of 15 amino acids. The germline V gene has CDR1 SGHTA and CDR2 FQGNSA. CDR3 nucleotides: TGTGCCAGCAGCTTAGGTCCGGCTGGTAATCAGCCCCAGCATTTT. Its protein is CASSLGPAGNQPQHF.

The J gene is TRBJ1-1, the V gene TRBV2; 10 bases map to TRBD1. J gave up 4 bases and V 4 bases, and 3 bases lay outside the gene matches. Germline V gives CDR1 SNHLY, CDR2 FYNNEI. This CDR3 has 14 amino acids. In nucleotides, the CDR3 is TGTGCCAGCAGTGGACAGGGGGCGAGCACTGAAGCTTTCTTT. It codes for CASSGQGASTEAFF.

The chain recombines TRBV19 with TRBJ2-6, with TRBD1 identical over 10 bases. V shed 4 bases, J shed 0 bases, and the junction held 3 bases outside the gene matches. The CDR3 consists of 17 residues. Per the germline V gene, CDR1 is LNHDA and CDR2 is SQIVND (reference sequence). The DNA of the CDR3 is TGTGCCAGTAGTAGGGACAGGGGATTCTCTGGGGCCAACGTCCTGACTTTC. This codes for CASSRDRGFSGANVLTF.

The rearrangement joins TRBV5-1 to TRBJ1-1; 8 bases are shared with TRBD1. The CDR3 runs 15 residues. The V and J ends lost 5 bases and 1 base, in that order; junction bases with no gene match: 7. Germline V lookup: CDR1 SGHRS, CDR2 YFSETQ. This CDR3 reads CASRPGGRGNTEAFF. CDR3 DNA: TGCGCCAGCAGACCAGGGGGCAGAGGGAACACTGAAGCTTTCTTT.

This clone was seen only a few times. V is TRBV3-1 (or the pseudogene TRBV3-2) and J is TRBJ1-2, with 7 positions matching TRBD1. Germline V gene sequence: CDR1 LGHDT, CDR2 YNNKEL (reference sequence). The CDR3 contains 14 residues. V dropped 3 bases and J dropped 6; count of bases not matched to a gene: 7. CDR3 region: CASSHRGGTDGYTF. The CDR3 bases are TGTGCCAGCAGCCACCGAGGGGGGACAGATGGCTACACCTTC.

The CDR3 DNA follows: TGTGCCAGCAGTCCGGACATCTCCAAAAACATTCAGTACTTC. It yields the protein CASSPDISKNIQYF. The chain is built from TRBV6-4 and TRBJ2-4, with D tentatively TRBD1 (5 bases). The V and J ends lost 5 bases and 2 bases respectively, with 10 bases between them. This CDR3 region has 14 residues. Per the germline V gene, CDR1 is MRHNA and CDR2 is SNTAGT.

The rearrangement links TRBV7-2 to TRBJ2-5; 9 bases agree with TRBD2. The CDR3 runs 17 residues. Looked up from germline, CDR1 is SGHTA and CDR2 is FQGNSA. V was pared by 6 bases and J by 5 bases, with 16 bases of the junction left unmatched. CDR3 coding DNA: TGTGCCAGCAGTCGATTGGCCGCGGGAGGGTGGAGGGAGACCCAGTACTTC. Translated: CASSRLAAGGWRETQYF.

The V and J genes are TRBV27 and TRBJ2-5, with TRBD1 matching over 8 bases. The germline CDR1 and CDR2 sequences are MNHEY and SMNVEV (reference sequence). The ends lost 6 bases at V and 5 bases at J; junction bases unmatched: 23. The CDR3 has 19 amino acids. Here the CDR3 reads CASSQILSDRAAGLETQYF. DNA for the CDR3: TGTGCCAGCAGCCAGATACTCTCGGACAGGGCAGCCGGACTGGAGACCCAGTACTTC.

The rearrangement uses TRBV19 and TRBJ1-6; 9 bases are a match to TRBD1. In germline, CDR1 is LNHDA, CDR2 SQIVND (reference sequence). After removal of 3 bases from V and 10 bases from J, the junction contained 7 bases not matched to a gene. The CDR3 loop spans 15 amino acids. In DNA, the CDR3 is TGTGCCAGTAGTATCGGACAGGGGTATAGGTCACCCCTCCACTTT. It codes for CASSIGQGYRSPLHF.

The chain links TRBV28 to TRBJ2-7, with 11 nucleotides matching TRBD2. Germline V gene sequence: CDR1 MDHEN, CDR2 SYDVKM. The CDR3 runs 14 residues. Trimming at V came to 6 bases and at J to 3 bases, leaving 4 bases not matched to a gene. The CDR3 DNA sequence: TGTGCCAGCAGCCCTGGGACTAGCGGCTACGAGCAGTACTTC. This codes for CASSPGTSGYEQYF.

The chain joins TRBV9 to TRBJ1-2, with no clear D. V was clipped by 3 bases and J by 8 bases, with 8 bases between them. The CDR3 contains 11 residues. CDR1 is SGDLS and CDR2 is YYNGEE in the germline V gene. This CDR3 reads CASSAFGGYTF. In DNA form, the CDR3 reads TGTGCCAGCAGCGCGTTCGGAGGCTACACCTTC. Full variable domain (rest looked up from reference TRBV9 and TRBJ1-2): DSGVTQTPKHLITATGQRVTLRCSPRSGDLSVYWYQQSLDQGLQFLIQYYNGEERAKGNILERFSAQQFPDLHSELNLSSLELGDSALYFCASSAFGGYTFGSGTRLTVV.

This chain connects TRBV5-1 to TRBJ1-3, with unresolved D. This CDR3 comprises 14 residues. Germline values: CDR1 SGHRS, CDR2 YFSETQ. V shed 0 bases and J shed 4 bases, with 8 bases lying between them. The CDR3 spells CASSLGGGGNTIYF. The DNA of the CDR3 is TGCGCCAGCAGCTTGGGGGGAGGCGGAAACACCATATATTTT.